The clone carrying this T cell receptor (beta chain) has ten or more counts. The sample comes from a study of regulatory T cells in long-lasting Graves disease. V was pared by 7 bases and J by 0 bases, with 12 bases between. CDR1 and CDR2 from the germline V gene are SQVTM and ANQGSEA. CDR3 length equals 13 residues. TCR beta libraries were built with iRepertoire HTBI primers and Arm-PCR of CDR3 regions. MiXCR was run by TCRdb on the multiplex PCR reads, yielding one entry per CDR3 protein. The table has around 300,000 distinct CDR3 sequences, around a fifth seen once. Time point in this sample: persistent/refractory GD, antithyroid drugs over 5 years with positive TRAb. PBMC RNA was the source of the TCR library.

This receptor was taken from a female donor with Graves disease. The sample in question was peripheral blood mononuclear cells (PBMCs), obtained when the disease was refractory, from a patient treated with antithyroid drugs. V gene TRBV29-1 combines with J gene TRBJ1-1; TRBD1 is a possible D gene (6 bases). The CDR3 sequence: CSAGGQMNTEAFF. The CDR3 nucleotides are TGCAGCGCTGGAGGACAGATGAACACTGAAGCTTTCTTT.